This T cell receptor beta chain was documented in a study of control samples from healthy donors and cancer patients. The data were produced by immunoSEQ multiplex PCR, yet TCRdb's version contains in-frame clones alone and is incomplete. The repertoire holds some 80,000 clones, with roughly 92% as singletons. The germline V gene has CDR1 MDHEN and CDR2 SYDVKM. The CDR3 totals 14 residues. V dropped 6 bases and J dropped 5 bases, with 14 bases sitting between them. This sequence originates from a woman aged 55-69 years in good health. The genes are TRBV28 and TRBJ2-1; D remains unclear. The sample taken for sequencing was blood. CDR3 loop: CASSYPGGHNEQFF. The CDR3 DNA is TGTGCCAGCAGCTATCCAGGCGGACACAATGAGCAGTTCTTC.